A selection of T cell receptor beta chains follows, all from one sample in a study of T cell repertoires in cytomegalovirus infection. TCRdb re-analysed the reads in MiXCR, keeping a single row per CDR3 protein. The repertoire includes around 530,000 distinct CDR3 sequences, 15% to 20% of them detected once, and roughly a quarter sits in the top ten. The sequenced sample consisted of CD8+ T cells from PBMCs. All receptors derive from a human donor in good health (CMV status not recorded). Some clones in this sample may be carry-over from other donors' samples. Both conserved end residues are part of each CDR3. D genes are given only for firm matches. Clone size is shown for a subset of rows, as once, few, many or a class of expanded clone.

>-|TRBV12-3/TRBV12-4|-|TRBJ1-4
CASSSAAYNEKLFF
TGTGCCAGCAGTTCTGCCGCCTATAATGAAAAACTGTTTTTT
>many|TRBV7-8|TRBD2|TRBJ2-1
CASSLALAGINNEQFF
TGTGCCAGCAGCTTAGCTCTAGCGGGGATTAACAATGAGCAGTTCTTC
>few|TRBV27|-|TRBJ2-2
CASSWTNTGELFF
TGTGCCAGCAGTTGGACGAACACCGGGGAGCTGTTTTTT
>many|TRBV7-3|-|TRBJ2-1
CASSLSGQGRDEQFF
TGTGCCAGCAGCTTATCGGGGCAAGGTAGGGATGAGCAGTTCTTC
>-|TRBV5-1|-|TRBJ1-1
CASSSMNEAFF
TGCGCCAGCAGCTCGATGAATGAAGCTTTCTTT
>few|TRBV7-9|-|TRBJ2-4
CASSPQGAKNIQYF
TGTGCCAGCAGCCCCCAGGGGGCCAAAAACATTCAGTACTTC
>few|TRBV9|TRBD1|TRBJ1-2
CASSVEGGQDGYGYTF
TGTGCCAGCAGCGTAGAGGGGGGACAGGACGGCTATGGCTACACCTTC
>many|TRBV7-8|TRBD1|TRBJ2-2
CASSLAEGQFVTGELFF
TGTGCCAGCAGCTTAGCCGAGGGACAGTTTGTGACCGGGGAGCTGTTTTTT
>-|TRBV5-1|-|TRBJ2-3
CASSPDSAVTDTQYF
TGCGCCAGCAGCCCGGACTCAGCAGTCACAGATACGCAGTATTTT
>few|TRBV2|-|TRBJ2-7
CASSEVETYEQYF
TGTGCCAGCAGTGAAGTCGAAACCTACGAGCAGTACTTC
>many|TRBV28|-|TRBJ2-5
CASSLQGQETQYF
TGTGCCAGCAGTTTACAGGGGCAAGAGACCCAGTACTTC
>few|TRBV4-1|-|TRBJ1-5
CASSQEGEFGNQPQHF
TGCGCCAGCAGCCAAGAAGGGGAGTTTGGCAATCAGCCCCAGCATTTT
>-|TRBV27|TRBD2|TRBJ2-3
CASRWGGSGTDTQYF
TGTGCCAGCAGGTGGGGCGGGAGCGGCACAGATACGCAGTATTTT
>many|TRBV27|-|TRBJ2-7
CASSLGTGLAQYF
TGTGCCAGCAGTTTAGGGACTGGCCTAGCGCAGTACTTC
>many|TRBV6-2/TRBV6-3|-|TRBJ2-2
CASSEFRENTGELFF
TGTGCCAGCAGTGAATTCCGGGAGAACACCGGGGAGCTGTTTTTT
>few|TRBV28|-|TRBJ2-7
CASSLDDLEQYF
TGTGCCAGCAGTTTGGACGACCTCGAGCAGTACTTC
>-|TRBV9|-|TRBJ2-1
CASSVVGSSYNEQFF
TGTGCCAGCAGCGTAGTAGGTAGCTCCTACAATGAGCAGTTCTTC
>few|TRBV6-6|-|TRBJ2-3
CASSYLTASSTDTQYF
TGTGCCAGCAGTTACTTAACCGCGTCAAGCACAGATACGCAGTATTTT
>few|TRBV5-5|TRBD1|TRBJ2-2
CASSLRDRANGELFF
TGTGCCAGCAGCCTCCGGGACAGGGCTAACGGGGAGCTGTTTTTT
>-|TRBV9|-|TRBJ1-2
CASSAGLFGYTF
TGTGCCAGCAGCGCCGGACTGTTTGGCTACACCTTC
>-|TRBV14|-|TRBJ1-2
CASSQEALDYGYTF
TGTGCCAGCAGCCAAGAGGCATTGGACTATGGCTACACCTTC
>-|TRBV29-1|-|TRBJ2-7
CSVGLGGGAYEQYF
TGCAGCGTTGGGCTTGGAGGGGGCGCCTACGAGCAGTACTTC
>few|TRBV28|-|TRBJ2-5
CASSLSGARKETQYF
TGTGCCAGCAGTTTATCGGGGGCGCGAAAAGAGACCCAGTACTTC
>-|TRBV20-1|-|TRBJ2-7
CRGWAVPSHEQYF
TGCAGGGGGTGGGCAGTCCCATCCCACGAGCAGTACTTC
>many|TRBV4-1|-|TRBJ2-3
CASSQGAPMDTQYF
TGCGCCAGCAGCCAAGGGGCCCCAATGGATACGCAGTATTTT
>many|TRBV6-6|-|TRBJ2-6
CASSRLMVSISGANVLTF
TGTGCCAGCAGTCGCCTTATGGTCTCTATCTCTGGGGCCAACGTCCTGACTTTC
>many|TRBV7-3|TRBD1|TRBJ1-2
CASSLTGADGYTF
TGTGCCAGCAGCTTGACAGGGGCGGATGGCTACACCTTC
>-|TRBV24-1|TRBD2|TRBJ2-1
CATSDLASGRAPEQFF
TGTGCCACCAGTGATTTGGCTAGCGGGAGGGCGCCGGAGCAGTTCTTC
>many|TRBV7-9|-|TRBJ1-4
CASSLGSRNNEKLFF
TGTGCCAGCAGCTTAGGAAGCAGAAATAATGAAAAACTGTTTTTT
>few|TRBV20-1|TRBD1|TRBJ2-1
CSATARQGDEQFF
TGCAGTGCTACAGCAAGACAGGGCGATGAGCAGTTCTTC
>-|TRBV5-5|TRBD2|TRBJ2-5
CASSLETSGAQETQYF
TGTGCCAGCAGCTTGGAGACTAGCGGGGCTCAAGAGACCCAGTACTTC
>-|TRBV7-9|-|TRBJ1-1
CASSEGSPNTEAFF
TGTGCCAGCAGTGAGGGGTCCCCGAACACTGAAGCTTTCTTT
>many|TRBV7-3|TRBD1|TRBJ2-1
CASSRTGVEEQFF
TGTGCCAGCAGCCGTACAGGGGTAGAAGAGCAGTTCTTC
>-|TRBV20-1|-|TRBJ2-1
CSARDRRAHNEQFF
TGCAGTGCTAGAGATCGTCGGGCCCACAATGAGCAGTTCTTC
>many|TRBV6-1|-|TRBJ2-1
CASSVDRSSYNEQFF
TGTGCCAGCAGTGTGGACAGAAGCTCCTACAATGAGCAGTTCTTC
>few|TRBV9|TRBD2|TRBJ2-1
CASSVGQGLAGVYSYNEQFF
TGTGCCAGCAGCGTAGGCCAGGGACTAGCGGGAGTCTACTCCTACAATGAGCAGTTCTTC
>-|TRBV4-1|TRBD2|TRBJ2-3
CASRLTSGDTDTQYF
TGTGCCAGCAGGCTGACTAGCGGGGACACAGATACGCAGTATTTT
>few|TRBV27|-|TRBJ1-5
CASSPTEWQPQHF
TGTGCCAGCAGCCCTACGGAGTGGCAGCCCCAGCATTTT
>-|TRBV29-1|TRBD1|TRBJ2-7
CSARDSKTYEQYF
TGCAGCGCTAGGGACAGCAAAACCTACGAGCAGTACTTC
>-|TRBV30|TRBD2|TRBJ2-1
CAFTRGGRGDEQFF
TGTGCCTTCACGAGGGGCGGGAGAGGCGATGAGCAGTTCTTC
>many|TRBV7-2|-|TRBJ2-1
CASSLSGTDTHNEQFF
TGTGCCAGCAGCTTATCCGGGACGGACACACACAATGAGCAGTTCTTC
>many|TRBV7-6|TRBD2|TRBJ2-1
CASSLELAGVPTVGGNEQFF
TGTGCCAGCAGCTTAGAACTAGCGGGGGTCCCAACGGTCGGAGGTAATGAGCAGTTCTTC
>-|TRBV7-9|TRBD2|TRBJ2-5
CASSPSTGPRGARETQYF
TGTGCCAGCAGCCCATCCACCGGGCCGCGGGGGGCGAGGGAGACCCAGTACTTC
>many|TRBV15|TRBD2|TRBJ2-1
CATSRSRTSGGDEQFF
TGTGCCACCAGCAGATCCAGGACTAGCGGGGGCGATGAGCAGTTCTTC
>-|TRBV9|TRBD1|TRBJ1-4
CASSEEQGTEKLFF
TGTGCCAGCAGCGAAGAACAGGGGACTGAAAAACTGTTTTTT
>few|TRBV10-3|-|TRBJ2-1
CAISVSRFAMGEQFF
TGTGCCATCAGTGTCTCCCGTTTTGCGATGGGTGAGCAGTTCTTC
>many|TRBV4-1|TRBD1|TRBJ1-5
CASSQDRGQPQHF
TGTGCCAGCAGCCAAGACAGGGGTCAGCCCCAGCATTTT
>few|TRBV25-1|-|TRBJ2-1
CASSVRTASSYNEQFF
TGTGCCAGCAGTGTTAGAACTGCGAGCTCCTACAATGAGCAGTTCTTC
>many|TRBV7-9|-|TRBJ2-2
CASSQGAGELFF
TGTGCCAGCAGCCAAGGAGCCGGGGAGCTGTTTTTT
>many|TRBV7-6|TRBD1|TRBJ1-5
CASSPWDSDQPQHF
TGTGCCAGCAGCCCCTGGGACAGCGATCAGCCCCAGCATTTT
>-|TRBV6-1|-|TRBJ1-6
CASSEPGDGSYNSPLHF
TGTGCCAGCAGTGAGCCGGGGGACGGGTCCTATAATTCACCCCTCCACTTT
>-|TRBV29-1|-|TRBJ1-5
CSVEEGFQPQHF
TGCAGCGTTGAGGAGGGGTTCCAGCCCCAGCATTTT
>many|TRBV28|-|TRBJ2-1
CASSLDPGQYNEQFF
TGTGCCAGCAGTTTGGATCCAGGGCAATACAATGAGCAGTTCTTC
>-|TRBV28|-|TRBJ2-3
CASRPGEGADTQYF
TGTGCCAGCAGACCGGGAGAGGGGGCAGATACGCAGTATTTT
>-|TRBV4-2|-|TRBJ2-1
CASSQEAQGRWGNEQFF
TGTGCCAGCAGCCAAGAGGCCCAGGGGAGATGGGGCAATGAGCAGTTCTTC
>-|TRBV29-1|-|TRBJ2-5
CSVEDRWGRQDSLQETQYF
TGCAGCGTTGAAGATCGGTGGGGTAGACAGGACAGCTTACAAGAGACCCAGTACTTC
>-|TRBV25-1|-|TRBJ1-1
CASSEAGISMNTEAFF
TGTGCCAGCAGTGAGGCAGGGATCTCTATGAACACTGAAGCTTTCTTT
>few|TRBV11-2|TRBD2|TRBJ2-2
CASSPWTSGGARGTGELFF
TGTGCCAGCAGCCCTTGGACTAGCGGGGGGGCGCGGGGCACCGGGGAGCTGTTTTTT
>few|TRBV20-1|TRBD2|TRBJ2-7
CSARGSGGAREQYF
TGCAGTGCTAGGGGTAGCGGGGGGGCGAGAGAGCAGTACTTC